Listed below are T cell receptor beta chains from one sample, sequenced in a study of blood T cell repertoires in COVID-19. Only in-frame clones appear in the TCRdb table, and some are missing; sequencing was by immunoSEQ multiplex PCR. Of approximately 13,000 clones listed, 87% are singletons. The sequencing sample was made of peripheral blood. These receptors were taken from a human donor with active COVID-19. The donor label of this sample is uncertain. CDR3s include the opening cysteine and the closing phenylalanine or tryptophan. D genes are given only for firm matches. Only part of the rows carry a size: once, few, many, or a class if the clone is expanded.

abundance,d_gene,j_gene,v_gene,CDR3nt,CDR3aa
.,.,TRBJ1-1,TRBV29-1,TGCAGCGTTGAAGATCTTCCAGGTGAAGCTTTCTTT,CSVEDLPGEAFF
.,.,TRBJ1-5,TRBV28,TGTGCCAGCAGCAGCCTGAAACAGGGATACAATCAGCCCCAGCATTTT,CASSSLKQGYNQPQHF
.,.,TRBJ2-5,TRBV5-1,TGCGCCAGCGGTAGGGGAACTATCCAAGAGACCCAGTACTTC,CASGRGTIQETQYF
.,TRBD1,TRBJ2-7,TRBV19,TGTGCCAGTAGTACGGACAGGGGGAAATCCTACGAGCAGTACTTC,CASSTDRGKSYEQYF
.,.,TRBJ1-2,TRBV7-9,TGTGCCAGCAGCTCGGGTTTGAACTATGGCTACACCTTC,CASSSGLNYGYTF
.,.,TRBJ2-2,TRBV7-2,TGTGCCAGCAGCTTAGCGGGAGGCGGGACCGGGGAGCTGTTTTTT,CASSLAGGGTGELFF
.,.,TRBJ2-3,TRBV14,TGTGCCAGCAGCCCGTTCGGGAACTTAGGCACAGATACGCAGTATTTT,CASSPFGNLGTDTQYF
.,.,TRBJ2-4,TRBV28,TGTGCCAGCAGTTTGTACTGGGGGGAGGCCAAAAACATTCAGTACTTC,CASSLYWGEAKNIQYF
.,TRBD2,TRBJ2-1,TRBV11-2,TGTGCCAGCAGCTTCACAGCGGGACCGCGCAATGAGCAGTTCTTC,CASSFTAGPRNEQFF
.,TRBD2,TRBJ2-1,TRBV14,TGTGCCAGCAGCCAGCTCGGGAGGGCGGGCAATGAGCAGTTCTTC,CASSQLGRAGNEQFF
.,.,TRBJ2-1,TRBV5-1,TGCGCCAGCAGCTTGAAACTGGACAGCGTCTTGTTCTTC,CASSLKLDSVLFF
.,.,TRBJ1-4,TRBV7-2,TGTGCCAGCAGCCAAAATGAAAAACTGTTTTTT,CASSQNEKLFF
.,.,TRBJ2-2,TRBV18,TGTGCCAGCTCACCAGCAGCGAACACCGGGGAGCTGTTTTTT,CASSPAANTGELFF
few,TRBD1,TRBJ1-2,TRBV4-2,TGTGCCAGCAGCCAAGGGACAGGGGATGGCTACACCTTC,CASSQGTGDGYTF
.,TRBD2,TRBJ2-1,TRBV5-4,TGTGCCAGCAGAGAGGGACTACCCTTGAGGGACAATGAGCAGTTCTTC,CASREGLPLRDNEQFF
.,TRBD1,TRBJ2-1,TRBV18,TGTGCCACCAACTACAGGGGGCGCGACAATGAGCAGTTCTTC,CATNYRGRDNEQFF
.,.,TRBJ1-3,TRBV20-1,TGCAGTGCTAGTCAGGGAAACTCTGGAAACACCATATATTTT,CSASQGNSGNTIYF
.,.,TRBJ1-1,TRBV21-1,TGTGCCAGCAGCAAAGGCTCTGACAGGGGAGTTACTGAAGCTTTCTTT,CASSKGSDRGVTEAFF
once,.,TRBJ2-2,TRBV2,TGTGCCAGCATTTACAGGGTAGGGTCCGGGGAGCTGTTTTTT,CASIYRVGSGELFF
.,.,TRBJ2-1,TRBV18,TGTGCCAGCTCACCGACAAGCTTCCTTTACTCCTACAATGAGCAGTTCTTC,CASSPTSFLYSYNEQFF
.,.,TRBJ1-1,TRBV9,TGTGCCAGCAGCGTAGTTCGGGGGTTCTCTGAAGCTTTCTTT,CASSVVRGFSEAFF
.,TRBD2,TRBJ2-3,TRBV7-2,TGTGCCAGCAGCTTAGGGAAGCGGGGGACGGTCACAGATACGCAGTATTTT,CASSLGKRGTVTDTQYF
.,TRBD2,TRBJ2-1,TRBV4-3,TGCGCCAGCAGTCCCACCGGGCGACTAGCGGGAGGACTCGATGAGCAGTTCTTC,CASSPTGRLAGGLDEQFF
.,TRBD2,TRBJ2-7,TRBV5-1,TGCGCCAGCAGCTTGGCCGGGACTAGCGGGATGTACGAGCAGTACTTC,CASSLAGTSGMYEQYF
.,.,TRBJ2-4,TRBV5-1,TGCGCCAGCAGATCAGGGGGCGGGGGCAAAAACATTCAGTACTTC,CASRSGGGGKNIQYF
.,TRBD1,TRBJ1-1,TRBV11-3,TGTGCCAGCAGCTTAGGACAGGGGGCTGGAAAGAACACTGAAGCTTTCTTT,CASSLGQGAGKNTEAFF
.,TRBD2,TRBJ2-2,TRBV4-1,TGCGCCAGCAGCCTATCGTCGGGACTAGTGGCCGGGGAGCTGTTTTTT,CASSLSSGLVAGELFF
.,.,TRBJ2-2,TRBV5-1,TGCGCCAGCAGCTTGATCAGCACCGGGGAGCTGTTTTTT,CASSLISTGELFF
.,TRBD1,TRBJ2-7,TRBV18,TGTGCCAGCTCACCACGTACGGACAGGGCTACGGGTCGCGAGTACTTC,CASSPRTDRATGREYF
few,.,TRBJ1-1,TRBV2,TGTGCCAGCAGTGCCTCGATCCAGGGGACTGAAGCTTTCTTT,CASSASIQGTEAFF
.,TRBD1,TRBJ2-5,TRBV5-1,TGCGCCAGCAGCCCGGGGGACAGGTCTCAAGAGACCCAGTACTTC,CASSPGDRSQETQYF